The T cell receptor beta chain under discussion was sequenced for a study of cytomegalovirus exposure and HLA in healthy donors. Across the whole study: About 85 million unique TCR sequences came from HLA-typed donors in an early release.

Per the germline V gene, CDR1 is MGHRA and CDR2 is YSYEKL. Trimming cost V 0 bases and J 5 bases; bases outside gene matches: 9. The CDR3 has 16 residues. Remarks on this clone: Its antigen is unknown.

PCR primers comprised 60 Vbeta and 13 Jbeta primers. Sequencing was performed with immunoSEQ multiplex PCR; in TCRdb, only in-frame clones are kept and a portion is missing. This table has under 170,000 clones, 50% to 75% appearing once. Notes on the study in general: A later analysis revealed that TCR association rates differed between HLA loci, peaking at DRB1 and bottoming out at HLA-C. TRBV6-2, TRBV6-3 and other indistinguishable V segments were excluded.

Whereas donors were nominally healthy upon sampling, unrecorded immune exposures were probable. The sample consisted of PBMCs. V and J are TRBV4-1 and TRBJ2-5, with TRBD2 matching 7 bases. The sequence derives from a woman between 55 and 75 years old in good health and CMV-seropositive. The CDR3 nucleotides are TGCGCCAGCAGCCAAGAGGGCTATGGGGGGGGTGAGACCCAGTACTTC. Its translation is CASSQEGYGGGETQYF.